The text below deals with one T cell receptor (beta chain). The protocol was immunoSEQ multiplex PCR, while the TCRdb copy is restricted to in-frame clones and leaves out a portion. Here the sample spans 90,000 to 130,000 clones, roughly 95% being singletons. This sample is part of a study of cytomegalovirus exposure and HLA in healthy donors. From germline, CDR1 is GTSNPN and CDR2 SVGIG (reference sequence). This CDR3 is 16 amino acids long. V shed 0 bases and J shed 1 base, with 15 bases lying between them. J is TRBJ1-1 and V is TRBV30; D may be TRBD1 (5 bases). This receptor was identified in a woman younger than 30 in good health and CMV-seronegative. The sample was PBMCs. The chain's CDR3 is CAWSVRGLNPNTEAFF. CDR3 DNA: TGTGCCTGGAGTGTACGGGGACTCAATCCGAACACTGAAGCTTTCTTT. The variable domain in full, completed from reference TRBV30 and TRBJ1-1, reads SQTIHQWPATLVQPVGSPLSLECTVEGTSNPNLYWYRQAAGRGLQLLFYSVGIGQISSEVPQNLSASRPQDRQFILSSKKLLLSDSGFYLCAWSVRGLNPNTEAFFGQGTRLTVV.